Listed here are 17 T cell receptor beta chains from one sample, sequenced in a study of human T cells and chemical hapten exposure. The time point is: patch test 2, 6 weeks after DPC sensitization. The treatment: therapeutic diphenylcyclopropenone sensitization with weekly scalp DPC. TCRdb reprocessed the RACE reads via MiXCR and lists one record per CDR3 protein. The data show roughly 84,000 distinct CDR3 sequences, 8% to 13% seen once. Here the sequenced sample was whole blood, taken in connection with sensitization to the hapten diphenylcyclopropenone (DPC). These TCRs come from a woman aged 50 to 65 with alopecia areata. Some clones in this sample may be carry-over from other donors' samples.

This clonotype was counted at least ten times. The genes are TRBV3-1 and TRBJ1-6, with D unclear. CDR3 length: 15 residues. Germline CDR1 is LGHDT and CDR2 is YNNKEL (reference sequence). Trimming took 4 bases from V and 7 from J, leaving 14 bases between them. Written as DNA, the CDR3 is TGTGCCAGCAGCCGGGAGCCGGGAGGAAATTCACCCCTCCACTTT. Protein sequence: CASSREPGGNSPLHF. Using reference TRBV3-1 and TRBJ1-6 for the parts outside the CDR3, the full variable domain is DTAVSQTPKYLVTQMGNDKSIKCEQNLGHDTMYWYKQDSKKFLKIMFSYNNKELIINETVPNRFSPKSPDKAHLNLHINSLELGDSAVYFCASSREPGGNSPLHFGNGTRLTVT.

This clonotype was found a few times. The chain uses TRBV29-1 and TRBJ2-5; D is perhaps TRBD1 (5 bases). Trimming removed 7 bases at V and 0 bases at J, with 12 bases between. From germline, CDR1 is SQVTM and CDR2 ANQGSEA. This CDR3 is built from 13 residues. CDR3 nucleotide sequence: TGCAGCGCCCGACAGTCGTACCAAGAGACCCAGTACTTC. Its translation is CSARQSYQETQYF.

This clonotype came up a few times. The J gene is TRBJ2-7, the V gene TRBV28; D may be TRBD1 (6 bases). This CDR3 has 14 amino acids. V lost 6 bases and J 2 bases, leaving 14 bases between the germline ends. Germline values: CDR1 MDHEN, CDR2 SYDVKM. CDR3 in DNA: TGTGCCAGCAGCAAAACAGGGAGTCCCTACGAGCAGTACTTC. As protein: CASSKTGSPYEQYF. The full variable domain, in which reference TRBV28 and TRBJ2-7 provide the parts outside the CDR3, is DVKVTQSSRYLVKRTGEKVFLECVQDMDHENMFWYRQDPGLGLRLIYFSYDVKMKEKGDIPEGYSVSREKKERFSLILESASTNQTSMYLCASSKTGSPYEQYFGPGTRLTVT.

This clonotype has at least ten counts. The chain is built from TRBV3-1 and TRBJ1-3; no definite D call. The CDR3 runs 15 residues. Trimming took 1 base from V and 0 from J, leaving 7 bases between them. Germline CDR1 reads LGHDT; CDR2 reads YNNKEL (reference sequence). The CDR3 nucleotides read TGTGCCAGCAGCCAAGTCCCGGACTCTGGAAACACCATATATTTT. Its translation: CASSQVPDSGNTIYF.

This clonotype was counted at least ten times. The chain couples TRBV4-1 to TRBJ2-5; D remains unclear. This CDR3 has 15 residues. CDR1 is MGHRA and CDR2 is YSYEKL in the germline V gene. Deletions cut 2 bases from V and 1 base from J, with 11 bases between. The CDR3 DNA follows: TGCGCCAGCAGCCAAAATAGGGCGACCCAAGAGACCCAGTACTTC. As protein: CASSQNRATQETQYF.

This clonotype has a count of ten or more. The chain carries TRBV4-3 and TRBJ2-2, with D unclear. Deletions cut 1 base from V and 3 bases from J, with 6 bases between. The CDR3 covers 14 residues. In germline, CDR1 is LGHNA, CDR2 YSLEER. CDR3 loop: CASSQASYTGELFF. The CDR3 DNA is TGCGCCAGCAGCCAAGCATCCTACACCGGGGAGCTGTTTTTT.

The V and J genes are TRBV2 and TRBJ2-5; no definite D call. V shed 6 bases and J shed 2 bases, with 10 bases lying between them. Germline CDR1 SNHLY, CDR2 FYNNEI. This CDR3 contains 13 residues. CDR3 in DNA: TGTGCCAGCAGCGTGGGGTTTCAAGAGACCCAGTACTTC. Translated: CASSVGFQETQYF.

This clonotype appeared many times. This sequence joins TRBV7-9 and TRBJ2-3; 13 nucleotides agree with TRBD2. The ends lost 5 bases at V and 2 bases at J; junction bases unmatched: 4. This CDR3 has 16 residues. CDR1 SEHNR and CDR2 FQNEAQ come from the germline V gene (reference sequence). The CDR3 loop is CASSRGLAGYTDTQYF. CDR3 DNA sequence: TGTGCCAGCAGCAGGGGACTAGCGGGATACACAGATACGCAGTATTTT.

This clonotype has at least ten counts. This chain joins TRBV20-1 and TRBJ2-5; the D gene is possibly TRBD1 (5 bases). Germline V gives CDR1 DFQATT, CDR2 SNEGSKA (reference sequence). The CDR3 totals 13 residues. Trimming stripped 3 bases from V and 5 bases from J, with 13 bases between. CDR3 sequence (DNA): TGCAGTGCTAGCGTCCAGGGCCCGGAGACCCAGTACTTC. Protein product: CSASVQGPETQYF.

CDR3 in DNA: TGTGCCAGCAGTTACTCCATGGGCGACTCGGGCAGGGGTAATCAGCCCCAGCATTTT. Translation gives CASSYSMGDSGRGNQPQHF. This chain uses TRBV6-6 with TRBJ1-5; D is possibly TRBD1 (6 bases). CDR1 is MNHNY and CDR2 is SVGAGI in the germline V gene (reference sequence). The length of the CDR3 is 19 residues. Trimming removed 0 bases from V and 4 bases from J, with 22 bases in between.

Many counts were recorded for this clonotype. Here the CDR3 reads CSVGSTGEGAYEQYF. In DNA form, the CDR3 reads TGCAGCGTTGGATCTACGGGGGAAGGAGCCTACGAGCAGTACTTC. This chain joins TRBV29-1 and TRBJ2-7; tentatively, D is TRBD2 (6 bases). The CDR3 sequence is 15 residues long. V was clipped by 4 bases and J by 2 bases, with 18 bases between them. Germline V gene data show CDR1 as SQVTM and CDR2 as ANQGSEA.

This clonotype was seen a few times. The rearrangement links TRBV28 to TRBJ2-5; the match to TRBD2 covers 13 bases. CDR1 is MDHEN, CDR2 SYDVKM, per germline. CDR3 length equals 15 residues. V lost 5 bases to trimming and J lost 6 bases; unmatched junction nucleotides: 6. CDR3 residues: CASSRTSGSLQTQYF. The CDR3 coding sequence is TGTGCCAGCAGTAGGACTAGCGGGAGTCTTCAGACCCAGTACTTC.

V is TRBV12-3 or TRBV12-4 and J is TRBJ1-6; D gene ambiguous. This CDR3 is 16 amino acids long. Between the trimmed V and J ends, which lost 5 bases and 0 bases, there was a span of 11 bases. The CDR3 is CASSNSGSSYNSPLHF. The CDR3 nucleotides read TGTGCCAGCAGTAATTCTGGGAGCTCCTATAATTCACCCCTCCACTTT.

This clonotype was counted many times. This chain links TRBV6-6 with TRBJ1-1; D not resolved. The CDR3 has 11 residues. Germline-derived CDR1 and CDR2 are MNHNY and SVGAGI (reference sequence). The V end lost 2 bases, the J end lost 3 bases, and 1 base lay between the germline ends. The CDR3 nucleotides read TGTGCCAGCAGTTACGACACTGAAGCTTTCTTT. Translated, it gives CASSYDTEAFF.

In its sample, this clonotype was seen many times. The V and J genes are TRBV7-9 and TRBJ2-5; D is uncertain. Between the trimmed V and J ends, which lost 0 bases and 1 base, there was a span of 9 bases. In germline, CDR1 is SEHNR, CDR2 FQNEAQ (reference sequence). The CDR3 consists of 15 residues. The CDR3 loop is CASSLAGWAQETQYF. DNA for the CDR3: TGTGCCAGCAGCTTAGCGGGGTGGGCCCAAGAGACCCAGTACTTC.

The genes are TRBV6-5 and TRBJ1-1; D not certain. Germline values: CDR1 MNHEY, CDR2 SVGAGI. V lost 3 bases and J 7 bases, leaving 12 bases between the germline ends. The CDR3 is 13 residues long. The CDR3: CASSYSRGYEAFF. CDR3 nucleotides: TGTGCCAGCAGTTATTCCCGGGGATATGAAGCTTTCTTT.

This clonotype was seen ten or more times. The V gene is TRBV30, the J gene TRBJ1-1; D is ambiguous. V was pared by 5 bases and J by 1 base, with 14 bases between. This CDR3 region has 14 residues. Germline assignment: CDR1 GTSNPN and CDR2 SVGIG (reference sequence). The CDR3 bases are TGTGCCTGGTACTCCGTCACAGCGAACACTGAAGCTTTCTTT. Its translation is CAWYSVTANTEAFF.